This T cell receptor beta chain is drawn from a study of identical twins. Study-level results: Twins' excess sharing was less marked for out-of-frame beta sequences.

Trimming cost V 2 bases and J 9 bases, with 17 bases left between them. This CDR3 region has 15 residues. Germline-derived CDR1 and CDR2 are SGHAT and FQNNGV. TCRdb recomputed calls from the 5' RACE reads with MiXCR, one row per CDR3 protein. The sample has 350,000 to 400,000 distinct CDR3 sequences; approximately 8.8% are singletons. Healthy Caucasians provided all donations. As regards this clonotype: Its matching antigen is unknown.

The chain has TRBV11-2 and TRBJ2-1; the D call may be TRBD1 or TRBD2 (5 bases each). The source is a woman between 45 and 60 years old in good health. What was sequenced was naive T cells sorted from blood. In nucleotides, the CDR3 is TGTGCCAGCAGCTTACAGACTTTTGGGGCGGGTGAGCAGTTCTTC. Encoded protein: CASSLQTFGAGEQFF.